This T cell receptor (beta chain) comes out of a study of blood T cells in healthy people across ages. The draw of peripheral blood yielded around 10 milliliters from each donor. The CDR3 has 14 residues. Trimming removed 3 bases at V and 3 bases at J, with 15 bases between. Germline values: CDR1 DFQATT, CDR2 SNEGSKA (reference sequence). Primers used in a second PCR of roughly 7 to 12 cycles were a sample-barcoded 5' primer and a J-beta primer mix. TCRdb re-analysed the 5' RACE reads in MiXCR, keeping a single row per CDR3 protein. The sample lists about 1.8 million distinct CDR3 sequences; around half were seen once.

The V and J genes are TRBV20-1 and TRBJ2-7; D may match TRBD1 or TRBD2 (5 bases each). Sample: blood. This TCR derives from a woman aged 40 to 50 in good health. The CDR3, as DNA: TGCAGTGCTAGCTCCGGGACGTGGGGCTACGAGCAGTACTTC. Translating gives CSASSGTWGYEQYF.